Following are 4 T cell receptor beta chains from one sample sequenced in a study of T cell responses to AZD1222 COVID-19 vaccine. Clones were read by immunoSEQ multiplex PCR, and TCRdb kept only the in-frame ones, dropping some. The table shows under 200,000 clones, with about 92% occurring only once. Sample: peripheral blood, taken 28 days after the second dose of the MenACWY control vaccine. The receptors stem from an adult who received the MenACWY meningococcal vaccine as a control.

J is TRBJ1-3 and V is TRBV6-5; D is uncertain. Germline lookup yields CDR1 MNHEY and CDR2 SVGAGI. The CDR3 runs 11 residues. The V end lost 6 bases, the J end lost 9 bases, and 9 bases lay between the germline ends. DNA of the CDR3: TGTGCCAGCAGGAACAGCGGCACCATATATTTT. Its translation: CASRNSGTIYF.

This chain connects TRBV5-4 to TRBJ2-7; unclear D gene. The CDR3 spans 14 residues. In germline, CDR1 is SGHNT, CDR2 YYREEE (reference sequence). V shed 1 base and J shed 0 bases, with 8 bases lying between them. CDR3 in amino acids: CASSLRRNSYEQYF. DNA for the CDR3: TGTGCCAGCAGCTTGAGGCGGAACTCCTACGAGCAGTACTTC.

V gene TRBV20-1 combines with J gene TRBJ1-2; D not resolved. This CDR3 contains 13 residues. Trimming shortened V by 3 bases and J by 3 bases, and 11 bases separated the two germline ends. Germline V gene sequence: CDR1 DFQATT, CDR2 SNEGSKA (reference sequence). The DNA of the CDR3 is TGCAGTGCTAGTAGGCCGGGTTACTATGGCTACACCTTC. Its protein is CSASRPGYYGYTF.

The table lists this clone with a few counts. The chain combines TRBV29-1 with TRBJ1-1; D is undetermined. The V gene lost 7 bases and the J gene lost 3 bases, with 6 bases spanning the gap. The CDR3 loop spans 10 amino acids. From germline, CDR1 is SQVTM and CDR2 ANQGSEA. The CDR3 here is CSAGDTEAFF. As DNA, the CDR3 is TGCAGCGCCGGAGACACTGAAGCTTTCTTT.